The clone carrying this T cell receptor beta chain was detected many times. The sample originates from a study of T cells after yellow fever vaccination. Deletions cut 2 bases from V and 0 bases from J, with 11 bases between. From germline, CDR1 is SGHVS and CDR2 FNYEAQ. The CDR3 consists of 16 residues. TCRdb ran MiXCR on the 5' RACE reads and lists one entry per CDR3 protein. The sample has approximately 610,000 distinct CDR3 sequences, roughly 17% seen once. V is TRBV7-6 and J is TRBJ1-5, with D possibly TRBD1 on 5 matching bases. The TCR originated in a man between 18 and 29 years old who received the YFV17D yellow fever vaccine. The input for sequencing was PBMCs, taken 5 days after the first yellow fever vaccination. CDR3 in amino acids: CASSLWAGNSNQPQHF. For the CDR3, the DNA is TGTGCCAGCAGCTTATGGGCAGGGAATAGCAATCAGCCCCAGCATTTT.